The present T cell receptor (beta chain) was sequenced within a study of shared T cell receptors in the human thymus (dated by TCRdb to the early 2020s). Regarding the research as a whole: The study examined how the human thymus generates shared, self-reactive T-cell receptor alpha chains.

In the case of this clone: Its cognate antigen has yet to be identified. Qualities for individual bases were not recorded, and no much larger clone is one base off.

V gives up 0 bases and J gives up 2 bases, and the segment between their germline ends measures 11 bases. The CDR3 starts with the cysteine, ends with the phenylalanine, and has 16 residues. Of the read, only the CDR3 DNA is kept; its 48 bases are in frame from base 1. CDR1 and CDR2 (SGHDN, FVKESK) derive from the germline V gene. Libraries were prepared through the immunoSEQ multiplex PCR assay. The table comes from immuneACCESS by way of TCRdb, which keeps in-frame sequences with V and J called. Part of the clones is missing from these tables; in studies checked, under half for an unresolved V gene and the rest for unknown reasons. The sample profile shows approximately 730,000 clones; 70% to 90% of them were found once. Of the sample, around 0.01% falls within the top ten clones. These sequences were also reported in another study, on human thymus T cells. The second paper further reports: Immunologically healthy infants undergoing open corrective cardiac surgery for congenital heart defects in Finland were used as donors. Thymus tissue was obtained as surgical resects removed during corrective cardiac surgery. Biased V and J gene segment usage appeared to be present in both thymic and peripheral blood repertoires. Highly overlapping thymic TCR repertoires among unrelated individuals were reported in the related research. The study described the TCR alpha and beta repertoires in under 10 infant thymus samples and a few matching peripheral blood samples. Donor ages ranged from 7 to 244 days, and the cohort comprised six or seven male and a couple of female infants. Thymocytes were mechanically released from the tissue and were stored as pellets of about 9.5-31 million cells at -70 degrees C. A QIAsymphony instrument was used to extract genomic DNA from frozen cell pellets. Using the immunoSEQ multiplex PCR assay, the TCRB and TCRAD loci were amplified from a standardized quantity of quality-controlled genomic DNA. Amplicons spanned the V(D)J region at a length sufficient to cover the CDR3 and identify V and J genes. The amplicons were sequenced on an Illumina platform via the commercial immunoSEQ service. Primer bias and sequencing errors were corrected as previously described, and TCRAD and TCRB definitions were based on the IMGT database. Analysis of the repertoires was done with immunoSEQ Analyzer 3.0 and VDJTools and included basic statistics, V/J segment usage, diversity estimates, rarefaction and pairwise overlap. To estimate diversity, the Chao1, ChaoE, Efron-Thisted, Shannon and inverse Simpson indices were applied, and diversity was also estimated on datasets down-sampled to the smallest sample. For repertoire overlap, CDR3 nucleotide sequence, V gene and J gene had to match strictly, and clustering was done by Jaccard-based multidimensional scaling. Thymus samples yielded on average roughly 790,000 unique TCRB clonotypes, compared with 75,000 to 85,000 from blood samples.

In this chain, TRBV14 is recombined with TRBJ2-1; the D gene is not confidently resolved. The sequenced sample was thymocytes. This clonotype was obtained from a girl in the first two years of life with a congenital heart defect. Donor details come from another sample of the same person, matched by shared clones. The CDR3 reads as follows: CASSQETREAYNEQFF. The base sequence is TGTGCCAGCAGCCAAGAAACGAGAGAAGCCTACAATGAGCAGTTCTTC.